This T cell receptor (beta chain) was identified in a study of T cells in localized non-small cell lung cancer. Sequencing was performed with immunoSEQ multiplex PCR; in TCRdb, only in-frame clones are kept and a portion is missing. In the table there are around 36,000 clones, around 81% of which are singletons. The specimen was peripheral blood mononuclear cells, collected before any cancer treatment. The receptor was isolated from a male donor at least 60 years old with stage II lung adenocarcinoma.

CDR3 amino acids: CASGTDTQYF. The DNA of the CDR3 is TGTGCCAGCGGGACAGATACGCAGTATTTT. The rearrangement joins TRBV21-1 to TRBJ2-3. TRBV21-1 is a recognized pseudogene. The CDR3 totals 10 residues.